Only a few counts were recorded for the clone carrying this TCR beta chain. Its specificity is not known. TCRdb reprocessed the RT-PCR reads with MiXCR, giving one entry per CDR3 protein. Here the sample spans 250,000 to 350,000 distinct CDR3 sequences, roughly 22% being singletons. The source of the sample is a study of response to subunit inactivated influenza vaccine. Overall study findings and caveats: Few new T cells, the authors suggested, are recruited by each seasonal influenza vaccination.

V dropped 5 bases and J dropped 2; count of bases not matched to a gene: 7. The CDR3 totals 14 residues. CDR1 SQVTM and CDR2 ANQGSEA come from the germline V gene. The receptor was derived from a man between 50 and 69 years old who received an inactivated influenza vaccine. The V and J genes are TRBV29-1 and TRBJ2-3, with 7 bases that match TRBD1. Sample: PBMCs from blood, taken roughly 20 months after vaccination. The CDR3 here is CSVRDRSFTDTQYF. Here the CDR3 DNA reads TGCAGCGTTCGGGACAGATCTTTCACAGATACGCAGTATTTT.